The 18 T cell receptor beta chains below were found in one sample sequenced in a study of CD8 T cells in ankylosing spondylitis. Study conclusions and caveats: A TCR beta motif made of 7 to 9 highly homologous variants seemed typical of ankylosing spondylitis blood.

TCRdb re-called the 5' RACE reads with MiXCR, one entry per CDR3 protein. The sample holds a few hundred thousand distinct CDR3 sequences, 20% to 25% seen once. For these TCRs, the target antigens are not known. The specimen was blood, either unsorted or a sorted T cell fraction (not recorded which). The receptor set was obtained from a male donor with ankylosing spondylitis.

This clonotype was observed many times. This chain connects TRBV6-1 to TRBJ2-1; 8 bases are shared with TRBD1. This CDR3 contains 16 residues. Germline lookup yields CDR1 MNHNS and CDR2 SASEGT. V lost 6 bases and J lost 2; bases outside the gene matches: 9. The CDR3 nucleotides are TGTGCCAGCAGCCGACTCCGACAGGGGCCCTACAATGAGCAGTTCTTC. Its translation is CASSRLRQGPYNEQFF.

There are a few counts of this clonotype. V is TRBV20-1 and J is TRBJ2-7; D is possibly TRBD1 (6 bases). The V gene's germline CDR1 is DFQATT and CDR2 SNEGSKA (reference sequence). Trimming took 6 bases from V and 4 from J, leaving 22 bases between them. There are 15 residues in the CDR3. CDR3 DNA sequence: TGCAGTGCCGACGCCGGGACATTGTTGTTATACGAGCAGTACTTC. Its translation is CSADAGTLLLYEQYF.

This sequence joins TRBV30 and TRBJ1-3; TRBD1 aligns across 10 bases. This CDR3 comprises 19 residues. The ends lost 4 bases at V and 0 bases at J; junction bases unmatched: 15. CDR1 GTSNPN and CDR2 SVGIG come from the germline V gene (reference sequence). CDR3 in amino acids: CAWMVGTGDYLSSGNTIYF. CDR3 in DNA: TGTGCCTGGATGGTCGGGACAGGGGATTATTTGAGCTCTGGAAACACCATATATTTT.

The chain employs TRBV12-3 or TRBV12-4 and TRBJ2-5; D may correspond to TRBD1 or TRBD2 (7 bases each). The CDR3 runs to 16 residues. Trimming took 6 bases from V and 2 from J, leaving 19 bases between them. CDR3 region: CASSGNRQGLQETQYF. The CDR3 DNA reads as TGTGCCAGCAGCGGGAATCGACAGGGACTACAAGAGACCCAGTACTTC.

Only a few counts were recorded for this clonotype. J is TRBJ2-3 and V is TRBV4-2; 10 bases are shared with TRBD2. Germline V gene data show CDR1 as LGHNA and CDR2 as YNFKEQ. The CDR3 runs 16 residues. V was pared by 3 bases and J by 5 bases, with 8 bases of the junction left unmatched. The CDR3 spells CASSQLVAGGGDTQYF. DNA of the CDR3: TGTGCCAGCAGCCAGCTCGTAGCGGGAGGAGGAGATACGCAGTATTTT.

The CDR3 sequence is CSVVGTASYEQYF. The CDR3 region has the DNA TGCAGCGTTGTAGGGACCGCATCCTACGAGCAGTACTTC. V is TRBV29-1 and J is TRBJ2-7; D possibly matches TRBD1 or TRBD2 (5 bases each). Germline CDR1 reads SQVTM; CDR2 reads ANQGSEA. The germline V and J ends were trimmed by 4 bases and 1 base, with 11 bases remaining between them. The CDR3 totals 13 residues.

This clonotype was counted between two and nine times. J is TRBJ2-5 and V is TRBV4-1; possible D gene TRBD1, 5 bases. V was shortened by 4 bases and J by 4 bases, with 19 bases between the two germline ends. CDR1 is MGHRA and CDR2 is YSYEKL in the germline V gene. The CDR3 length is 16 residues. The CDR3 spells CASSPRGAGRLETQYF. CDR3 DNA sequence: TGCGCCAGCAGCCCACGCGGCGCAGGGCGACTAGAGACCCAGTACTTC.

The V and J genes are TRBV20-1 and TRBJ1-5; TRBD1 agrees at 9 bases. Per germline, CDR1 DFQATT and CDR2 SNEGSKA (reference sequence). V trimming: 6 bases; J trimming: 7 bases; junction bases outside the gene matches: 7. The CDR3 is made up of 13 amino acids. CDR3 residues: CSATTGGFQPQHF. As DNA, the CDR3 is TGCAGTGCCACCACAGGGGGCTTCCAGCCCCAGCATTTT.

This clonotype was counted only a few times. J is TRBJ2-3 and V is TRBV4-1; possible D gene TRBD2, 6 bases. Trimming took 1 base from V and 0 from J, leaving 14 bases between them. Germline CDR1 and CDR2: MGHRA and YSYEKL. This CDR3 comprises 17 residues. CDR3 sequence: CASSQGLLAQSTDTQYF. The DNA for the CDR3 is TGCGCCAGCAGCCAAGGACTCCTAGCGCAAAGCACAGATACGCAGTATTTT.

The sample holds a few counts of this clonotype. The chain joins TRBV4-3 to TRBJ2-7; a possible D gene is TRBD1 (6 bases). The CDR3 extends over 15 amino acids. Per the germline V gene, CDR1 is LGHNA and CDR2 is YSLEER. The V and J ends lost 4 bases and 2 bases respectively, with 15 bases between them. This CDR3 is CASSRDILGAYEQYF. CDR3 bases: TGCGCCAGCAGCCGGGACATTTTGGGGGCCTACGAGCAGTACTTC.

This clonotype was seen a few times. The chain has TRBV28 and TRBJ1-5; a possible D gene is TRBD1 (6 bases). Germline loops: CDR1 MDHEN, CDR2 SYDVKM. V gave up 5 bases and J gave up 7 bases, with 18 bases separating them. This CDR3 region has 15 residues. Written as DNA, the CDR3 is TGTGCCAGCAGTACCGCCGGGCAGGGGATCCAGCCCCAGCATTTT. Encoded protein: CASSTAGQGIQPQHF.

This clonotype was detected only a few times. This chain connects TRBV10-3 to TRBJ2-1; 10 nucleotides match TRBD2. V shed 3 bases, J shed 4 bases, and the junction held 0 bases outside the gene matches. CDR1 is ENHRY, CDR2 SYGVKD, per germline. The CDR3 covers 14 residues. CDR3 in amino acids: CAISELAGYNEQFF. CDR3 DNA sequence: TGTGCCATCAGTGAACTAGCGGGGTACAATGAGCAGTTCTTC.

The CDR3 DNA is TGCAGTGCTATGGTCCGGAGAAACACTGAAGCTTTCTTT. Translation: CSAMVRRNTEAFF. The chain links TRBV20-1 to TRBJ1-1; D call uncertain. The V gene lost 4 bases and the J gene lost 2 bases, with 11 bases spanning the gap. The CDR3 covers 13 residues. Germline-derived CDR1 and CDR2 are DFQATT and SNEGSKA (reference sequence).

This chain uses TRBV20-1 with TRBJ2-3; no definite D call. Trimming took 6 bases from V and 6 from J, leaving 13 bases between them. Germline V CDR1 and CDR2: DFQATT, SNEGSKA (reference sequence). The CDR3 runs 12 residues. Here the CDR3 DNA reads TGCAGTGCCCGACCCCCTGCGGATACGCAGTATTTT. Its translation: CSARPPADTQYF.

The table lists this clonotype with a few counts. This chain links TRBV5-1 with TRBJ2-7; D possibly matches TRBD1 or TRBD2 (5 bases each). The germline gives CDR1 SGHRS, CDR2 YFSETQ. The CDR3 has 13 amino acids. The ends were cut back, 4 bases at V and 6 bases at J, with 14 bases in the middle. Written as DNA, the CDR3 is TGCGCCAGCAGCCTCCTGTGGGACGGCGAGCAGTACTTC. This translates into CASSLLWDGEQYF. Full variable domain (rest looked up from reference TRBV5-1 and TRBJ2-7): KAGVTQTPRYLIKTRGQQVTLSCSPISGHRSVSWYQQTPGQGLQFLFEYFSETQRNKGNFPGRFSGRQFSNSRSEMNVSTLELGDSALYLCASSLLWDGEQYFGPGTRLTVT.

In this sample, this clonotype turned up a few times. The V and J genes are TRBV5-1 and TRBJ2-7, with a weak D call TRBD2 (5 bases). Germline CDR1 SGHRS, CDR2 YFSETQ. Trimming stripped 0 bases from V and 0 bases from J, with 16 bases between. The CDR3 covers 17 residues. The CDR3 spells CASSLERTRGYSYEQYF. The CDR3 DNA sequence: TGCGCCAGCAGCTTGGAAAGGACTCGCGGTTACTCCTACGAGCAGTACTTC.

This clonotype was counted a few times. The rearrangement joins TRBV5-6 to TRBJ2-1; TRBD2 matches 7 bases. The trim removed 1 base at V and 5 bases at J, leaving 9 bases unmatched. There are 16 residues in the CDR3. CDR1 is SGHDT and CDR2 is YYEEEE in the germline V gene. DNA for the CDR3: TGTGCCAGCAGCTTGTTGGCTAGCGGCAGTAACAATGAGCAGTTCTTC. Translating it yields CASSLLASGSNNEQFF.

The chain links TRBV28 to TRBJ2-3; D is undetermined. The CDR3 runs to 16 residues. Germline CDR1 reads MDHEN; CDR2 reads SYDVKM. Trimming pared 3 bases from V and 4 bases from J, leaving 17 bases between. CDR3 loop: CASSFPKAGIADTQYF. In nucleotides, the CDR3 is TGTGCCAGCAGTTTCCCCAAGGCAGGTATTGCAGATACGCAGTATTTT.